One sample yielded the 8 T cell receptor beta chains listed below, sequenced in a study of tumor-infiltrating lymphocytes in primary liver carcinoma. From unsorted bulk tissue weighing roughly 17-31 mg, DNA and RNA were co-extracted. Production of TCR beta cDNA used 500 ng total RNA together with a constant-region primer. Slightly modified ARM-PCR, run as three nested multiplex PCR rounds, produced the TCR beta libraries. A C-beta reverse primer and TRBV1-TRBV30 forward primers served in each of the first two PCR rounds, at about 10 cycles apiece. TCRdb reprocessed the multiplex PCR reads with MiXCR, giving one entry per CDR3 protein. The sample includes 65,000 to 90,000 distinct CDR3 sequences, over 60% seen only once; the top ten take 15% to 20%. Sequencing was done on a sample of liver tumor tissue from sampling region 1. Subset indicated: tumor region T1, superior pole. The source of these receptors is a man in his forties with primary liver carcinoma and hepatitis B virus infection.

The chain carries TRBV29-1 and TRBJ1-1; D is unresolved. There are 13 residues in the CDR3. Germline CDR1 and CDR2: SQVTM and ANQGSEA. CDR3 nucleotides: TGCAGTGCATCGGAGGCGAGGAGTAGTGAAGCTTTCTTT. Translating gives CSASEARSSEAFF.

Ten or more counts support this clonotype. The CDR3 DNA reads as TGTGCCAGCAGTTTAAGGGCTAGCGGAAGCACAGATACGCAGTATTTT. This codes for CASSLRASGSTDTQYF. V and J are TRBV12-3 or TRBV12-4 and TRBJ2-3; 7 bases map to TRBD2. Unmatched junction bases numbered 5, after V lost 2 bases and J lost 0 bases. This CDR3 has 16 amino acids.

V usage is TRBV7-3 and J usage is TRBJ1-1; D possibly corresponds to TRBD1 (6 bases). This CDR3 spans 14 amino acids. The germline gives CDR1 SGHTA, CDR2 FQGTGA. Trimming shortened V by 4 bases and J by 5 bases, and 14 bases separated the two germline ends. The CDR3 sequence: CASSWGASGTEAFF. The CDR3, as DNA: TGTGCCAGCAGCTGGGGGGCCTCTGGGACTGAAGCTTTCTTT.

The V and J genes are TRBV11-2 and TRBJ2-4; TRBD1 is a possible D gene (5 bases). V lost 6 bases, J lost 6 bases, and 21 bases lay in between. CDR1 and CDR2 from the germline V gene are SGHAT and FQNNGV. This CDR3 is 16 amino acids long. The CDR3 here is CASSQNARGARNIQYF. The CDR3 DNA sequence: TGTGCCAGCAGTCAGAATGCAAGGGGCGCGAGAAACATTCAGTACTTC.

Remarks on this clonotype: A read error may account for a junction end that differs from germline. The genes are TRBV11-2 and TRBJ1-2; D unclear. The CDR3 covers 13 residues. Per germline, CDR1 SGHAT and CDR2 FQNNGV. Here the CDR3 DNA reads TGCGCCAGCAGCTTAGAGGGTATCTATGGCTACACCTTC. Translated, it gives CASSLEGIYGYTF.

The table lists this clonotype with a few counts. The CDR3 nucleotides read TGTGCCACCAGTGACCCCGGACTAGCGGGAGAGCATGAGCAGTTCTTC. Protein product: CATSDPGLAGEHEQFF. The V and J genes are TRBV24-1 and TRBJ2-1; 13 bases match TRBD2. CDR3 length equals 16 residues. After removal of 4 bases from V and 8 bases from J, the junction contained 7 bases not matched to a gene. Germline loops: CDR1 KGHDR, CDR2 SFDVKD.

This chain uses TRBV29-1 with TRBJ2-7, with unresolved D. Looked up from germline, CDR1 is SQVTM and CDR2 is ANQGSEA. Trimming shortened V by 0 bases and J by 9 bases, and 12 bases separated the two germline ends. This CDR3 region has 12 residues. CDR3 coding DNA: TGCAGCGTTGAAGATCGCCGGTGCGGGCAGTACTTC. It specifies CSVEDRRCGQYF.

About this clonotype: The junction does not match germline at one end; this may be a read error. This chain links TRBV29-1 with TRBJ1-1, with D unresolved. Germline V gene lookup returns CDR1 SQVTM and CDR2 ANQGSEA. The CDR3 consists of 14 residues. CDR3 DNA sequence: TGCAGCGTCAACTACCAGACCCCGAACACTGAAGCTGTCTTT. Translation: CSVNYQTPNTEAVF.